This is a list of T cell receptor beta chains from one sample in a study of cytomegalovirus exposure and HLA in healthy donors. Clones were read by immunoSEQ multiplex PCR, and TCRdb kept only the in-frame ones, dropping some. The table shows 200,000 to 250,000 clones, with 70% to 80% occurring only once. Sequenced material: PBMCs. Receptor source: a woman aged 55 to 70 in good health and CMV-seropositive. CDR3s include the opening cysteine and the closing phenylalanine or tryptophan. A D gene is named only where the DNA matches it firmly. Only some rows state a clone size, as once, few, many or a class for expanded clones.

v_gene	j_gene	d_gene	abundance	CDR3aa	CDR3nt
TRBV7-2	TRBJ1-3	NA	few	CASSNSRARHTIYF	TGTGCCAGCAGCAACTCCAGGGCTAGGCACACCATATATTTT
TRBV5-4	TRBJ2-6	NA	NA	CASSLTGSGANVLTF	TGTGCCAGCAGCTTAACAGGGTCTGGGGCCAACGTCCTGACTTTC
TRBV7-6	TRBJ2-2	NA	NA	CASSLGGQPRRELFF	TGTGCCAGCAGCTTAGGGGGACAACCTCGGAGGGAGCTGTTTTTT
TRBV18	TRBJ2-1	TRBD2	few	CASSPLGGGTYNEQFF	TGTGCCAGCTCACCCCTCGGCGGGGGGACTTACAATGAGCAGTTCTTC
TRBV5-6	TRBJ1-2	NA	NA	CASSLRDYGYTF	TGTGCCAGCAGCCTACGAGACTATGGCTACACCTTC
TRBV7-3	TRBJ1-6	TRBD1	NA	CASSPTGGNSPLHF	TGTGCCAGCAGCCCCACAGGGGGAAATTCACCCCTCCACTTT
TRBV4-3	TRBJ2-3	TRBD2	once	CASSQSTSGGTASTDTQYF	TGCGCCAGCAGCCAGTCGACTAGCGGGGGGACCGCTAGCACAGATACGCAGTATTTT
TRBV19	TRBJ1-1	TRBD1	few	CASNYNRGRGSEAFF	TGTGCCAGTAATTATAACAGGGGGCGAGGGTCTGAAGCTTTCTTT
TRBV10-3	TRBJ2-7	TRBD2	NA	CAISEASGAGEQYF	TGTGCCATCAGTGAAGCTAGCGGGGCCGGCGAGCAGTACTTC
TRBV6-5	TRBJ2-5	TRBD1	few	CASSYSTGEGWETQYF	TGTGCCAGCAGTTACTCGACAGGGGAAGGGTGGGAGACCCAGTACTTC
TRBV11-2	TRBJ2-7	NA	NA	CASSAPRGFSYEQYF	TGTGCCAGCAGCGCCCCCAGGGGATTCTCCTACGAGCAGTACTTC
TRBV7-2	TRBJ1-5	NA	NA	CASSLGSGGNQPQHF	TGTGCCAGCAGCTTAGGATCGGGGGGCAATCAGCCCCAGCATTTT
TRBV19	TRBJ1-3	NA	NA	CASSNFLSAGNTIYF	TGTGCCAGTAGTAACTTCCTCAGCGCTGGAAACACCATATATTTT
TRBV5-4	TRBJ2-3	TRBD2	NA	CASSPPSGLQYF	TGTGCCAGCAGCCCTCCTAGCGGCCTTCAGTATTTT
TRBV7-2	TRBJ2-2	NA	NA	CASSGEPGAGELFF	TGTGCCAGCAGCGGAGAACCGGGAGCCGGGGAGCTGTTTTTT
TRBV2	TRBJ1-1	NA	NA	CASSSSRDTEAFF	TGTGCCAGCAGTTCATCCCGGGACACTGAAGCTTTCTTT
TRBV7-2	TRBJ2-2	TRBD2	once	CASSLDAGGNTGELFF	TGTGCCAGCAGCTTAGACGCGGGAGGGAACACCGGGGAGCTGTTTTTT
TRBV28	TRBJ2-5	TRBD1	NA	CASKRQGSETQYF	TGTGCCAGTAAAAGACAGGGGTCGGAGACCCAGTACTTC
TRBV5-1	TRBJ2-5	NA	NA	CASSNGGGQYF	TGCGCCAGCAGCAACGGTGGGGGGCAGTACTTC
TRBV7-8	TRBJ1-1	TRBD1	NA	CASSLDRGSTEAFF	TGTGCCAGCAGCCTAGACAGGGGGTCGACTGAAGCTTTCTTT
TRBV7-6	TRBJ2-7	NA	NA	CASSLYPTHEQYF	TGTGCCAGCAGCTTATATCCTACCCACGAGCAGTACTTC
TRBV18	TRBJ2-2	TRBD2	NA	CASSLSIAGAGTGELFF	TGTGCCAGCTCACTGAGTATAGCGGGAGCCGGCACCGGGGAGCTGTTTTTT
TRBV5-1	TRBJ2-7	TRBD1	NA	CASSPDRDEQYF	TGCGCCAGCAGCCCCGACAGGGACGAGCAGTACTTC
TRBV6-6	TRBJ1-6	NA	NA	CASSPGAGARSSPLHF	TGTGCCAGCAGTCCCGGGGCGGGGGCTCGAAGTTCACCCCTCCACTTT
TRBV30	TRBJ2-5	TRBD2	NA	CAWSAGGETQYF	TGTGCCTGGAGTGCGGGGGGGGAGACCCAGTACTTC
TRBV7-9	TRBJ2-1	TRBD2	NA	CASSSPISGASYNEQFF	TGTGCCAGCAGCTCCCCCATTAGCGGGGCCTCCTACAATGAGCAGTTCTTC
TRBV28	TRBJ1-6	TRBD1	NA	CASSGTVRSPLHF	TGTGCCAGCAGCGGGACAGTTCGATCACCCCTCCACTTT
TRBV4-2	TRBJ2-1	NA	NA	CASSPSEAETYNEQFF	TGTGCCAGCAGCCCGTCAGAAGCGGAGACCTACAATGAGCAGTTCTTC
TRBV9	TRBJ2-3	TRBD2	NA	CASSVGFSGGADTQYF	TGTGCCAGCAGCGTAGGGTTTAGCGGGGGGGCAGATACGCAGTATTTT
TRBV18	TRBJ2-2	TRBD1	NA	CASSVPGQENTGELFF	TGTGCCAGCTCAGTTCCAGGACAGGAGAACACCGGGGAGCTGTTTTTT
TRBV6-1	TRBJ1-1	NA	few	CASLQAEAFF	TGTGCCAGCCTACAGGCTGAAGCTTTCTTT
TRBV5-1	TRBJ2-7	TRBD2	NA	CASTPYTSGSYGQYF	TGCGCCAGCACCCCATACACTAGCGGCTCCTACGGGCAGTACTTC
TRBV5-4	TRBJ2-5	TRBD2	once	CASSSRLAGEETQYF	TGTGCCAGCAGTTCACGACTAGCGGGAGAAGAGACCCAGTACTTC
TRBV18	TRBJ1-1	NA	NA	CASSPSRGGEAFF	TGTGCCAGCTCACCGAGTCGCGGGGGTGAAGCTTTCTTT
TRBV4-1	TRBJ2-3	NA	few	CASSQGRADTQYF	TGCGCCAGCAGCCAAGGCAGGGCAGATACGCAGTATTTT
TRBV7-2	TRBJ2-2	NA	NA	CASSRYSGRLTGELFF	TGTGCCAGCAGCCGCTATAGCGGCCGGTTGACCGGGGAGCTGTTTTTT
TRBV5-1	TRBJ2-5	TRBD1	NA	CASSGQAQETQYF	TGCGCCAGCAGCGGACAGGCCCAAGAGACCCAGTACTTC
TRBV25-1	TRBJ1-4	TRBD1	NA	CAVGQGATNEKLFF	TGTGCAGTTGGACAGGGGGCAACTAATGAAAAACTGTTTTTT
TRBV12-5	TRBJ1-2	TRBD1	NA	CASAEDRDYGYTF	TGTGCTAGTGCCGAGGACAGGGACTATGGCTACACCTTC
TRBV11-1	TRBJ2-1	TRBD1	NA	CASSLGQSSYNEQFF	TGTGCCAGCAGCTTGGGACAGAGCTCCTACAATGAGCAGTTCTTC
TRBV5-1	TRBJ2-7	NA	NA	CASSLGFPESEQYF	TGCGCCAGCAGCTTGGGATTTCCGGAGAGCGAGCAGTACTTC
TRBV7-2	TRBJ2-5	NA	NA	CASSSRRGQETQYF	TGTGCCAGCAGCTCGCGTCGCGGGCAAGAGACCCAGTACTTC
TRBV6-1	TRBJ2-1	TRBD2	NA	CASLRGGAHEQFF	TGTGCCAGCCTACGGGGAGGGGCACATGAGCAGTTCTTC
TRBV27	TRBJ1-5	TRBD1	NA	CASSPYRGQPQHF	TGTGCCAGCAGTCCATACAGGGGCCAGCCCCAGCATTTT
TRBV19	TRBJ2-2	NA	NA	CASSQRAQRDTGELFF	TGTGCCAGTAGCCAACGGGCGCAGCGGGACACCGGGGAGCTGTTTTTT
TRBV2	TRBJ2-5	TRBD1	NA	CASTGTGRKTQYF	TGTGCCAGCACTGGGACAGGGCGAAAGACCCAGTACTTC